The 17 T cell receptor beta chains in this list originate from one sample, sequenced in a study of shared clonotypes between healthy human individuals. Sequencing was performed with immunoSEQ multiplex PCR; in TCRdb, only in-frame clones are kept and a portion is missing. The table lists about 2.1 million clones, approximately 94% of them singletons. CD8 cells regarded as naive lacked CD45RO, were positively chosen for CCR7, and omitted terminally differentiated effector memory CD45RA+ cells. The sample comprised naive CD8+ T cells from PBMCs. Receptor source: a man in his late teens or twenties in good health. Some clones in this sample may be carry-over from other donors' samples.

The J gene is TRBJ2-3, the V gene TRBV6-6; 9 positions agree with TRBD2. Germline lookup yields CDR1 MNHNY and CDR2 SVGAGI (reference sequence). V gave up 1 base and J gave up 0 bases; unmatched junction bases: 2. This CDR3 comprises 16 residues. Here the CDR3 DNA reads TGTGCCAGCAGTTACTTGGCGGGAGGGAGCACAGATACGCAGTATTTT. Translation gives CASSYLAGGSTDTQYF.

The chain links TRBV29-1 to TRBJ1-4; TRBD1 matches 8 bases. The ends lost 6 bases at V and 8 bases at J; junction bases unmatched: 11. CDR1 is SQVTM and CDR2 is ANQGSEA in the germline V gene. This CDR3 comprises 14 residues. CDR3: CSVGTGGKGEKLFF. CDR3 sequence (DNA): TGCAGCGTGGGTACAGGGGGGAAAGGAGAAAAACTGTTTTTT.

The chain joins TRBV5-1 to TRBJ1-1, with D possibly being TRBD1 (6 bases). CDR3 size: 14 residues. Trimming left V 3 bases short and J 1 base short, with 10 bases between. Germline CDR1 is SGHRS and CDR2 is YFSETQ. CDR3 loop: CASSSTGTNTEAFF. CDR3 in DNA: TGCGCCAGCAGCTCAACAGGGACGAACACTGAAGCTTTCTTT.

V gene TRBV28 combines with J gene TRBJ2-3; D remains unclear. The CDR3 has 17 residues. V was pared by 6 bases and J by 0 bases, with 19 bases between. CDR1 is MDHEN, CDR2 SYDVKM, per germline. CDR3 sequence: CASSLFTGSFSTDTQYF. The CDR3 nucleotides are TGTGCCAGCAGCTTGTTTACTGGAAGCTTTAGCACAGATACGCAGTATTTT.

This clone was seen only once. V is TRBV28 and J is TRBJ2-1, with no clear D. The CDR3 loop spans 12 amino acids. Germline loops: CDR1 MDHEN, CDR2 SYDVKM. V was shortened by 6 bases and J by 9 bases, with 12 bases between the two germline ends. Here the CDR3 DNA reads TGTGCCAGCAGCCTTGTTAGGGTTGAGCAGTTCTTC. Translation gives CASSLVRVEQFF.

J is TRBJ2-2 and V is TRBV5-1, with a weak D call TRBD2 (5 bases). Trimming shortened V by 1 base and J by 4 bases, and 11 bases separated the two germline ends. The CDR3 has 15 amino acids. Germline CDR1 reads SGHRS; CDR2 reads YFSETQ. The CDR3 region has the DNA TGCGCCAGCAGCTTGTGGCCGGGGAGCACCGGGGAGCTGTTTTTT. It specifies CASSLWPGSTGELFF. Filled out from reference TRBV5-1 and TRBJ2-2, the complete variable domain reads KAGVTQTPRYLIKTRGQQVTLSCSPISGHRSVSWYQQTPGQGLQFLFEYFSETQRNKGNFPGRFSGRQFSNSRSEMNVSTLELGDSALYLCASSLWPGSTGELFFGEGSRLTVL.

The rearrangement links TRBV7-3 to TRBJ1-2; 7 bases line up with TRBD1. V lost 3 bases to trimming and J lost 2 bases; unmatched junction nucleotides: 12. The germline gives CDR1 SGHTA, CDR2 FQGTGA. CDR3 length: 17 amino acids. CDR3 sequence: CASSLSPNRGSNYGYTF. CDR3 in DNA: TGTGCCAGCAGCTTGTCGCCAAACAGGGGTTCCAACTATGGCTACACCTTC.

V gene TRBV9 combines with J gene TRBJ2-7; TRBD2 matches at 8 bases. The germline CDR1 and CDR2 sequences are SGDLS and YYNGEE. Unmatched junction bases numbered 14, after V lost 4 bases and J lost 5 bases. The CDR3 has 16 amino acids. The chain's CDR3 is CASSPGGAGRFHEQYF. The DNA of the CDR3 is TGTGCCAGCAGCCCCGGGGGGGCGGGAAGATTCCACGAGCAGTACTTC.

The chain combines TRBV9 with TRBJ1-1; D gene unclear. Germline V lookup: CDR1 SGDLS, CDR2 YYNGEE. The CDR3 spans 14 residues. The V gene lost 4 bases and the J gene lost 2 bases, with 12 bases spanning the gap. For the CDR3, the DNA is TGTGCCAGCAGCCCCGGGGAGCCAAACACTGAAGCTTTCTTT. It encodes CASSPGEPNTEAFF.

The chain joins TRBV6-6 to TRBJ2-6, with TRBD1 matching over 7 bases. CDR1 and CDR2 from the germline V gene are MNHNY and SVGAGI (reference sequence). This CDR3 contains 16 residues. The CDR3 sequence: CELARQGVGGANVLTF. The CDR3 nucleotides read TGTGAACTTGCGAGACAGGGCGTTGGTGGGGCCAACGTCCTGACTTTC.

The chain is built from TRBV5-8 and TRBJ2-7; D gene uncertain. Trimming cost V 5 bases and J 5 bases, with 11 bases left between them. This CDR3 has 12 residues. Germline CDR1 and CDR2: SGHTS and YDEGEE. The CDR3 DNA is TGTGCCAGCAGACACAGCCCCAACGAGCAGTACTTC. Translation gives CASRHSPNEQYF.

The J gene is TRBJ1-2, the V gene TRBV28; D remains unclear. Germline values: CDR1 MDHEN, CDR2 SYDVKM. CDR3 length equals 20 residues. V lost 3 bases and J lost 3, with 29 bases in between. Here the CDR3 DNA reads TGTGCCAGCAGTTTTTCGAGAACCACAGACCTGGGTTTCTCCTACTATGGCTACACCTTC. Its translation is CASSFSRTTDLGFSYYGYTF.

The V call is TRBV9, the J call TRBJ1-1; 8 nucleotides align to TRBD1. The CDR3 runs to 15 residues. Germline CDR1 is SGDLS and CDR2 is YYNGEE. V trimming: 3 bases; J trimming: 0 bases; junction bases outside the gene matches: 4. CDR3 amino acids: CASSAEGQVNTEAFF. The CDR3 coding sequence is TGTGCCAGCAGCGCAGAGGGACAGGTGAACACTGAAGCTTTCTTT.

The CDR3 region has the DNA TGTGCCAGCAACGGGGCGGGGCGCAATGAGCAGTTCTTC. This codes for CASNGAGRNEQFF. The V call is TRBV7-9, the J call TRBJ2-1; D might be TRBD2 (6 bases). The CDR3 contains 13 residues. Trimming took off 7 bases at V and 6 bases at J, with 13 bases between the two ends. Looked up from germline, CDR1 is SEHNR and CDR2 is FQNEAQ (reference sequence).

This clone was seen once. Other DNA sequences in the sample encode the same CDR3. CDR3 DNA sequence: TGTGCCAGCAGTGGCACCGGGGAGCTGTTTTTT. This encodes CASSGTGELFF. V and J are TRBV6-1 and TRBJ2-2, with D unclear. CDR3 length: 11 amino acids. Germline CDR1 MNHNS, CDR2 SASEGT. Trimming removed 4 bases from V and 4 bases from J, with 1 base in between.

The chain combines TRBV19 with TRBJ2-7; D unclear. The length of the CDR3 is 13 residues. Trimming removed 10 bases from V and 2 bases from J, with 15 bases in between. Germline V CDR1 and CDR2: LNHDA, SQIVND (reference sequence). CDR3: CATHDRITYEQYF. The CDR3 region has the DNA TGTGCCACCCATGACCGAATCACCTACGAGCAGTACTTC.

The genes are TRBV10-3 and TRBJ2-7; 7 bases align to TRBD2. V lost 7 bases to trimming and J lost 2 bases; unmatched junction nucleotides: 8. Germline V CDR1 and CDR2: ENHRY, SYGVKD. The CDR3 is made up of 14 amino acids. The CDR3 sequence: CAITSSGNPYEQYF. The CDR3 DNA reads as TGTGCCATCACTTCGAGCGGGAACCCCTACGAGCAGTACTTC.